Described below is a single T cell receptor (beta chain) sequence and its context. This sample stems from a study of OX40 agonist ivuxolimab in advanced cancers. Study information: A mean age of roughly 60 years, range roughly 23 to 85, was recorded, and approximately 85% were male. Prior therapy, whether anti-PD-1, anti-PD-L1 or anti-CTLA-4, was allowed, and about 40% had some.

Trimming removed 7 bases at V and 0 bases at J, with 6 bases between. Per the germline V gene, CDR1 is MNHNS and CDR2 is SASEGT. The CDR3 loop spans 12 amino acids. TCRdb's copy holds only in-frame clones and misses some; the assay was immunoSEQ multiplex PCR. The data show some 150,000 clones, about 92% seen once. Sequences were derived from CD4+ or CD8+ T cells sorted from blood, sampled in a trial of the OX40 agonist ivuxolimab. The chain is built from TRBV6-1 and TRBJ1-1; a weak D match, TRBD1 (5 bases). The sequence derives from an adult with an advanced solid tumor such as melanoma, head and neck, liver or kidney cancer. CDR3 in DNA: TGTGCCAGCAAGGGGCTGAACACTGAAGCTTTCTTT. It specifies CASKGLNTEAFF.